Listed below are T cell receptor beta chains from one sample, sequenced in a study of cytomegalovirus exposure and HLA in healthy donors. Using immunoSEQ multiplex PCR, the repertoire was profiled, and TCRdb retains in-frame clones only, with some absent. Of over 60,000 clones detected, about 94% appear once; the ten largest clones hold around 4.5%. The sample comprised PBMCs. These receptors were collected from a man in his late teens or twenties in good health and CMV-seropositive. Both conserved end residues are part of each CDR3. Each record gives: CDR3 protein, CDR3 DNA, J gene, V gene, clone size, D gene. D genes are given only for firm matches. Size tells how often a clone was seen (once, few, many) or the class of an expanded clone, and some rows leave it out.

cdr3_aa: CASSPTQNSNEQFF
cdr3_nt: TGTGCCAGCTCACCAACGCAAAACTCCAATGAGCAGTTCTTC
j_call: TRBJ2-1
v_call: TRBV18
clone_size: .
d_call: .

cdr3_aa: CASFKTGISYGYTF
cdr3_nt: TGTGCCAGCTTTAAAACAGGGATTTCTTATGGCTACACCTTC
j_call: TRBJ1-2
v_call: TRBV28
clone_size: .
d_call: .

cdr3_aa: CASSLLGLGSGELFF
cdr3_nt: TGTGCCAGCAGCTTGCTGGGGCTGGGGTCCGGGGAGCTGTTTTTT
j_call: TRBJ2-2
v_call: TRBV7-3
clone_size: .
d_call: .

cdr3_aa: CAWRPLGQGEYNEQFF
cdr3_nt: TGTGCCTGGCGACCATTAGGACAGGGCGAATACAATGAGCAGTTCTTC
j_call: TRBJ2-1
v_call: TRBV30
clone_size: .
d_call: TRBD1

cdr3_aa: CASSSGGGTQETQYF
cdr3_nt: TGTGCCAGCAGTTCCGGGGGGGGTACCCAAGAGACCCAGTACTTC
j_call: TRBJ2-5
v_call: TRBV6-1
clone_size: few
d_call: TRBD2

cdr3_aa: CASSSTRTGRNEKLFF
cdr3_nt: TGTGCCAGCAGCTCGACTAGGACAGGCAGGAATGAAAAACTGTTTTTT
j_call: TRBJ1-4
v_call: TRBV7-3
clone_size: .
d_call: TRBD1

cdr3_aa: CASSLGLAETYEQYF
cdr3_nt: TGCGCCAGCAGCCTGGGACTAGCGGAGACCTACGAGCAGTACTTC
j_call: TRBJ2-7
v_call: TRBV5-1
clone_size: .
d_call: TRBD2

cdr3_aa: CASRGVGEQFF
cdr3_nt: TGTGCCAGCAGAGGGGTGGGTGAGCAGTTCTTC
j_call: TRBJ2-1
v_call: TRBV2
clone_size: .
d_call: .

cdr3_aa: CASSQLRGDGTEAFF
cdr3_nt: TGTGCCAGCAGCCAGCTGCGGGGGGATGGCACTGAAGCTTTCTTT
j_call: TRBJ1-1
v_call: TRBV14
clone_size: .
d_call: .

cdr3_aa: CASSPGQEGYTF
cdr3_nt: TGTGCCAGCAGCCCGGGACAGGAAGGCTACACCTTC
j_call: TRBJ1-2
v_call: TRBV7-6
clone_size: .
d_call: TRBD1

cdr3_aa: CASRDSFPTYEQYF
cdr3_nt: TGTGCCAGCAGAGACAGTTTCCCTACCTACGAGCAGTACTTC
j_call: TRBJ2-7
v_call: TRBV6-5
clone_size: .
d_call: .

cdr3_aa: CASFQLARVDGELFF
cdr3_nt: TGTGCCAGCTTTCAATTAGCCAGGGTGGACGGGGAGCTGTTTTTT
j_call: TRBJ2-2
v_call: TRBV7-8
clone_size: .
d_call: .

cdr3_aa: CASSVGWGVAYEQYF
cdr3_nt: TGTGCCAGCAGCGTAGGTTGGGGGGTTGCCTACGAGCAGTACTTC
j_call: TRBJ2-7
v_call: TRBV9
clone_size: .
d_call: .

cdr3_aa: CASSVDNRNYEQYF
cdr3_nt: TGTGCCAGCAGCGTAGACAACCGCAACTACGAGCAGTACTTC
j_call: TRBJ2-7
v_call: TRBV9
clone_size: .
d_call: .

cdr3_aa: CASSEGLGDQETQYF
cdr3_nt: TGTGCCAGCAGTGAAGGGCTAGGGGATCAAGAGACCCAGTACTTC
j_call: TRBJ2-5
v_call: TRBV6-4
clone_size: .
d_call: .

cdr3_aa: CASSPFWSSGYEQYF
cdr3_nt: TGTGCCAGCAGCCCCTTTTGGTCGAGTGGCTACGAGCAGTACTTC
j_call: TRBJ2-7
v_call: TRBV7-2
clone_size: .
d_call: .

cdr3_aa: CAVGNQPQHF
cdr3_nt: TGTGCCGTAGGCAATCAGCCCCAGCATTTT
j_call: TRBJ1-5
v_call: TRBV6-5
clone_size: .
d_call: .

cdr3_aa: CSGGDQYNEQFF
cdr3_nt: TGCAGCGGGGGGGATCAGTACAATGAGCAGTTCTTC
j_call: TRBJ2-1
v_call: TRBV29-1
clone_size: .
d_call: .

cdr3_aa: CASSFRESGYEQYF
cdr3_nt: TGCGCCAGCAGCTTCCGGGAGTCTGGCTACGAGCAGTACTTC
j_call: TRBJ2-7
v_call: TRBV4-1
clone_size: .
d_call: .

cdr3_aa: CASSRRAVLYEQYF
cdr3_nt: TGTGCCAGCAGCCGACGAGCGGTTCTCTACGAGCAGTACTTC
j_call: TRBJ2-7
v_call: TRBV6-5
clone_size: .
d_call: .

cdr3_aa: CASSLRQGPRYEQYF
cdr3_nt: TGTGCCAGCAGTTTGCGACAGGGACCACGCTACGAGCAGTACTTC
j_call: TRBJ2-7
v_call: TRBV28
clone_size: .
d_call: TRBD1

cdr3_aa: CASSSWAGEKLFF
cdr3_nt: TGCGCCAGCAGCTCGTGGGCAGGTGAAAAACTGTTTTTT
j_call: TRBJ1-4
v_call: TRBV5-1
clone_size: .
d_call: .